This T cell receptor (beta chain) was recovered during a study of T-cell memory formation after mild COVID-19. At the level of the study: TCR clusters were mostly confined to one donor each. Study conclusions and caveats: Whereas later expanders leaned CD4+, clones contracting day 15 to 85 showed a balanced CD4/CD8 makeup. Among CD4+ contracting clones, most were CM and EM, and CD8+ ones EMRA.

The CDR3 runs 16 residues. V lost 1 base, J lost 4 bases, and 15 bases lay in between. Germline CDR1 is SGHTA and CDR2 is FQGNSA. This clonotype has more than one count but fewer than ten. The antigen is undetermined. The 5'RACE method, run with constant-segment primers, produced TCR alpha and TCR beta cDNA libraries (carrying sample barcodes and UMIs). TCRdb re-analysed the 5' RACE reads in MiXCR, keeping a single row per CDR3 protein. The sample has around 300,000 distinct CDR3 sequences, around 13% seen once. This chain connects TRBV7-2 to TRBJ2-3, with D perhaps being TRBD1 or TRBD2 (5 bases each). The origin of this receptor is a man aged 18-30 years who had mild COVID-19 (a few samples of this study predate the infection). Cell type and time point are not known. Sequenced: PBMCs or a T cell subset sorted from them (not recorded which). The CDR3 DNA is TGTGCCAGCAGCTTAGGAGGGGCCCAGCCCGCAGATACGCAGTATTTT. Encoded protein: CASSLGGAQPADTQYF.